The next 29 T cell receptor beta chains were all read from a single sample in a study of type 1 regulatory T cells. Study findings and constraints: Tr1 cells had a more restricted TCR repertoire than non-Tr1 cells.

Antigen specificity for these receptors is unknown. TCRdb redid the calling of the reads with MiXCR, one entry per CDR3 protein. The sample lists approximately 77,000 distinct CDR3 sequences, 20% to 25% seen once, with more than 6.5% in the top ten. Material for sequencing was cultured type 1 regulatory T (Tr1) cells, either the whole culture or a sorted fraction (not recorded which). Receptors originate from a human donor in good health.

This clonotype has a handful of counts. The chain is built from TRBV5-1 and TRBJ2-1; D may match TRBD1 or TRBD2 (5 bases each). CDR1 and CDR2 (germline): SGHRS, YFSETQ. The CDR3 is 16 residues long. Trimming removed 7 bases at V and 6 bases at J, with 23 bases between. CDR3 region: CASGAGLGPIVNEQFF. CDR3 nucleotides: TGCGCCAGCGGGGCAGGTCTGGGACCGATAGTCAATGAGCAGTTCTTC. Filled out from reference TRBV5-1 and TRBJ2-1, the complete variable domain reads KAGVTQTPRYLIKTRGQQVTLSCSPISGHRSVSWYQQTPGQGLQFLFEYFSETQRNKGNFPGRFSGRQFSNSRSEMNVSTLELGDSALYLCASGAGLGPIVNEQFFGPGTRLTVL.

The gene calls are TRBV28 and TRBJ1-5; D not resolved. The germline V gene has CDR1 MDHEN and CDR2 SYDVKM. With 5 bases removed from V and 5 bases from J, the gap between germline ends came to 4 bases. The CDR3 length is 11 residues. For the CDR3, the DNA is TGTGCCAGCAGTCCTGATCAGCCCCAGCATTTT. Residues: CASSPDQPQHF.

This clonotype was observed a handful of times. The chain links TRBV5-5 to TRBJ2-1, with D tentatively TRBD2 (5 bases). Germline V gene lookup returns CDR1 SGHKS and CDR2 YYEKEE (reference sequence). V lost 2 bases to trimming and J lost 7 bases, with 10 bases between them. The CDR3 loop spans 13 amino acids. The CDR3 region is CASSFSPGNEQFF. Written as DNA, the CDR3 is TGTGCCAGCAGCTTTAGCCCGGGGAATGAGCAGTTCTTC.

Many counts were recorded for this clonotype. The chain links TRBV5-1 to TRBJ2-1; 13 bases are shared with TRBD2. This CDR3 has 17 residues. J lost 4 bases, V lost 3 bases, and 7 bases had no gene match. Germline V lookup: CDR1 SGHRS, CDR2 YFSETQ. The CDR3: CASSSGTSGITYNEQFF. The CDR3 region has the DNA TGCGCCAGCAGCTCCGGGACTAGCGGGATCACGTACAATGAGCAGTTCTTC. Filled out from reference TRBV5-1 and TRBJ2-1, the complete variable domain reads KAGVTQTPRYLIKTRGQQVTLSCSPISGHRSVSWYQQTPGQGLQFLFEYFSETQRNKGNFPGRFSGRQFSNSRSEMNVSTLELGDSALYLCASSSGTSGITYNEQFFGPGTRLTVL.

The chain couples TRBV5-4 to TRBJ2-7, with D unclear. Per germline, CDR1 SGHNT and CDR2 YYREEE (reference sequence). The CDR3 spans 14 residues. V dropped 0 bases and J dropped 4 bases, with 11 bases sitting between them. The CDR3 reads CASSLVGYGYEQYF. The CDR3, as DNA: TGTGCCAGCAGCTTGGTAGGTTATGGGTACGAGCAGTACTTC.

The CDR3 region is CANPPGDTGELFF. The CDR3, as DNA: TGTGCCAACCCCCCCGGGGACACCGGGGAGCTGTTTTTT. The V gene is TRBV6-2 or TRBV6-3, the J gene TRBJ2-2; a weak D match, TRBD2 (5 bases). This CDR3 is built from 13 residues. Germline assignment: CDR1 MNHEY and CDR2 SVGEGT. The V and J ends lost 10 bases and 3 bases respectively, with 12 bases between them.

This chain joins TRBV5-5 and TRBJ1-2; D remains ambiguous. V was cut by 0 bases and J by 4 bases, with 7 bases left in between. Germline CDR1 SGHKS, CDR2 YYEKEE (reference sequence). The CDR3 is 13 amino acids. As DNA, the CDR3 is TGTGCCAGCAGCTTGGCCCCTGCCTATGGCTACACCTTC. It translates to CASSLAPAYGYTF.

This clonotype was detected many times. The rearrangement links TRBV9 to TRBJ2-5; possible D gene TRBD1, 6 bases. CDR1 SGDLS and CDR2 YYNGEE come from the germline V gene. The length of the CDR3 is 16 residues. The V end was cut by 0 bases, the J end by 4 bases, with 16 bases between. The CDR3 here is CASSVGPRVGGETQYF. In DNA, the CDR3 is TGTGCCAGCAGCGTAGGACCCAGGGTAGGGGGAGAGACCCAGTACTTC.

This clonotype was seen more than once but under ten times. The chain uses TRBV20-1 and TRBJ1-2, with 8 bases lining up with TRBD1. The V segment lost 3 bases and the J segment 9 bases; nucleotides outside the gene matches: 15. The CDR3 covers 15 residues. CDR1 and CDR2 from the germline V gene are DFQATT and SNEGSKA (reference sequence). The CDR3 sequence is CSASKRKGTGDSYTF. CDR3 sequence (DNA): TGCAGTGCTAGTAAAAGGAAAGGGACAGGAGACAGCTACACCTTC.

There are a few counts of this clonotype. The rearrangement uses TRBV7-2 and TRBJ1-1; 7 bases map to TRBD1. The CDR3 runs to 15 residues. CDR1 is SGHTA and CDR2 is FQGNSA in the germline V gene. J gave up 7 bases and V 5 bases, and 13 bases lay outside the gene matches. CDR3 in DNA: TGTGCCAGCAGCGCGGGACAGACCACTTGGAGTGAAGCTTTCTTT. Its protein product is CASSAGQTTWSEAFF.

The sample holds many counts of this clonotype. The J gene is TRBJ1-1, the V gene TRBV5-1; weak D call: TRBD1 (6 bases). V was trimmed by 4 bases and J by 2 bases, leaving 15 bases between them. CDR1 is SGHRS, CDR2 YFSETQ, per germline. This CDR3 spans 15 amino acids. The CDR3 DNA reads as TGCGCCAGCAGCATAGGGGGGACGGGAAACACTGAAGCTTTCTTT. As protein: CASSIGGTGNTEAFF.

At least ten counts were recorded for this clonotype. The chain couples TRBV5-1 to TRBJ2-2, with a weak D call TRBD1 (6 bases). Germline V gene lookup returns CDR1 SGHRS and CDR2 YFSETQ. V gave up 4 bases and J gave up 6 bases, with 16 bases separating them. The CDR3 runs 15 residues. DNA of the CDR3: TGCGCCAGCAGCGCCAATACCCCAGGGGCCGGGGAGCTGTTTTTT. Protein sequence: CASSANTPGAGELFF.

V usage is TRBV7-9 and J usage is TRBJ1-2; no reliable D call. Germline CDR1 SEHNR, CDR2 FQNEAQ (reference sequence). Trimming left V 1 base short and J 4 bases short, with 4 bases between. The CDR3 extends over 12 amino acids. This CDR3 reads CASSLEVYGYTF. CDR3 nucleotide sequence: TGTGCCAGCAGCTTAGAAGTCTATGGCTACACCTTC.

The chain uses TRBV5-1 and TRBJ1-1, with unresolved D. V lost 0 bases and J lost 3, with 12 bases in between. The CDR3 extends over 15 amino acids. The germline CDR1 and CDR2 sequences are SGHRS and YFSETQ. This chain's CDR3 is CASSLVWGTDTEAFF. CDR3 nucleotide sequence: TGCGCCAGCAGCTTGGTCTGGGGAACGGACACTGAAGCTTTCTTT.

The chain is built from TRBV5-5 and TRBJ1-1; the D is unclear. CDR1 is SGHKS and CDR2 is YYEKEE in the germline V gene (reference sequence). Trimming shortened V by 0 bases and J by 5 bases, and 11 bases separated the two germline ends. The CDR3 consists of 14 residues. The CDR3 nucleotides read TGTGCCAGCAGCTTGGTTGGGTCGGGAACTGAAGCTTTCTTT. Translating gives CASSLVGSGTEAFF.

This clonotype has a count of ten or more. The CDR3 protein is CATSDPGVGAFF. As DNA, the CDR3 is TGTGCCACCAGTGACCCGGGGGTGGGAGCTTTCTTT. J is TRBJ1-1 and V is TRBV24-1; perhaps TRBD1 as D (5 bases). The V gene lost 4 bases and the J gene lost 10 bases, with 12 bases spanning the gap. The CDR3 is 12 amino acids. Germline-derived CDR1 and CDR2 are KGHDR and SFDVKD.

The V call is TRBV12-3 or TRBV12-4, the J call TRBJ1-5; tentative D call: TRBD1 (6 bases). The CDR3 totals 13 residues. Trimming removed 6 bases at V and 2 bases at J, with 8 bases between. The CDR3 sequence: CASRRQGNQPQHF. Written as DNA, the CDR3 is TGTGCCAGCAGGCGACAGGGCAATCAGCCCCAGCATTTT.

This clonotype was found once. The gene calls are TRBV5-4 and TRBJ2-7; D is uncertain. V lost 3 bases and J lost 3, with 10 bases in between. CDR1 and CDR2 from the germline V gene are SGHNT and YYREEE (reference sequence). The CDR3 loop spans 13 amino acids. CDR3 in amino acids: CASSSRPVYEQYF. In nucleotides, the CDR3 is TGTGCCAGCAGCTCCCGACCCGTCTACGAGCAGTACTTC.

This clonotype was recorded a few times. V usage is TRBV5-1 and J usage is TRBJ2-1, with TRBD1 as a possible D gene (5 bases). The CDR3 is made up of 14 amino acids. The V end lost 0 bases, the J end lost 7 bases, and 11 bases lay between the germline ends. CDR1 SGHRS and CDR2 YFSETQ come from the germline V gene. As DNA, the CDR3 is TGCGCCAGCAGCTTGGTGGCAGGGAATAATGAGCAGTTCTTC. Translation: CASSLVAGNNEQFF.

There are a few counts of this clonotype. V usage is TRBV9 and J usage is TRBJ1-1; D uncertain. The CDR3 sequence is 14 residues long. Germline V gene sequence: CDR1 SGDLS, CDR2 YYNGEE. V gave up 0 bases and J gave up 3 bases, with 9 bases separating them. The CDR3 bases are TGTGCCAGCAGCGTAGCTGGACGGGACACTGAAGCTTTCTTT. Amino acids: CASSVAGRDTEAFF.

This clonotype was seen many times. The rearrangement links TRBV20-1 to TRBJ2-1; TRBD2 aligns across 9 bases. Germline-derived CDR1 and CDR2 are DFQATT and SNEGSKA (reference sequence). The CDR3 spans 15 residues. V lost 6 bases and J lost 8; bases outside the gene matches: 14. For the CDR3, the DNA is TGCAGTGCCACCTTAGCGGGAGAGGGGAAGGATGAGCAGTTCTTC. This translates into CSATLAGEGKDEQFF.

This chain uses TRBV9 with TRBJ2-1, with D possibly matching TRBD1 (5 bases). The germline gives CDR1 SGDLS, CDR2 YYNGEE. Deletions cut 0 bases from V and 3 bases from J, with 16 bases between. This CDR3 comprises 17 residues. CDR3 protein: CASSVVGPPASYNEQFF. CDR3 coding DNA: TGTGCCAGCAGCGTAGTGGGGCCCCCCGCTAGCTACAATGAGCAGTTCTTC. The variable domain in full, with the rest retrieved from reference TRBV9 and TRBJ2-1, is DSGVTQTPKHLITATGQRVTLRCSPRSGDLSVYWYQQSLDQGLQFLIQYYNGEERAKGNILERFSAQQFPDLHSELNLSSLELGDSALYFCASSVVGPPASYNEQFFGPGTRLTVL.

In its sample, this clonotype was seen a few times. Here the CDR3 DNA reads TGTGCCGCCTACCTGGGACAGCCTCTCACAGATACGCAGTATTTT. Amino acid sequence: CAAYLGQPLTDTQYF. V is TRBV10-3 and J is TRBJ2-3; 7 nucleotides match TRBD1. Germline V gene lookup returns CDR1 ENHRY and CDR2 SYGVKD. Trimming removed 11 bases from V and 2 bases from J; junction bases left unmatched: 13. The CDR3 is 15 residues long.

V usage is TRBV7-3 and J usage is TRBJ1-1; D is unresolved. Trimming stripped 4 bases from V and 10 bases from J, with 16 bases between. The CDR3 has 13 amino acids. Looked up from germline, CDR1 is SGHTA and CDR2 is FQGTGA. This chain's CDR3 is CASSSGLGSVAFF. CDR3 nucleotide sequence: TGTGCCAGCAGCTCCGGACTGGGGTCAGTAGCTTTCTTT.

Only a few counts were recorded for this clonotype. Germline and junction disagree at one end, which may indicate a read error. V and J are TRBV7-7 and TRBJ2-2; D ambiguous. The CDR3 has 14 amino acids. Looked up from germline, CDR1 is SSHAT and CDR2 is FNYEAQ (reference sequence). CDR3 coding DNA: TGTGCTAGCAGCTTAGGTGTTTCCACCGGGGAGCTGTTTTTT. Translating it yields CASSLGVSTGELFF.

This rearrangement joins TRBV7-9 to TRBJ2-1; D tentatively fits TRBD1 or TRBD2 (6 bases each). Germline V gives CDR1 SEHNR, CDR2 FQNEAQ (reference sequence). Trimming removed 5 bases at V and 15 bases at J, with 20 bases between. The CDR3 is 13 amino acids. The CDR3 reads CASSRPGLQGMFF. DNA of the CDR3: TGTGCCAGCAGCCGGCCGGGACTCCAGGGGATGTTCTTC.

This clonotype has a count of ten or more. V gene TRBV20-1 combines with J gene TRBJ1-2, with TRBD1 identical over 7 bases. V lost 0 bases to trimming and J lost 8 bases; unmatched junction nucleotides: 6. The CDR3 totals 13 residues. CDR1 DFQATT and CDR2 SNEGSKA come from the germline V gene (reference sequence). The CDR3 sequence is CSARDLGGQGYTF. The CDR3 coding sequence is TGCAGTGCTAGAGATCTCGGGGGACAGGGCTACACCTTC.

This clonotype showed up just a few times. V and J are TRBV12-3 or TRBV12-4 and TRBJ1-5, with 8 bases fitting TRBD1. This CDR3 comprises 15 residues. V shed 4 bases, J shed 11 bases, and the junction held 13 bases outside the gene matches. CDR3 in amino acids: CASSSLQGALSAQHF. The CDR3 DNA reads TGTGCCAGCAGTTCCCTTCAGGGGGCTCTTTCCGCCCAGCATTTT.

The chain recombines TRBV5-4 with TRBJ2-6; D might be TRBD2 (6 bases). Germline lookup yields CDR1 SGHNT and CDR2 YYREEE (reference sequence). The CDR3 covers 18 residues. V lost 4 bases and J 3 bases, leaving 20 bases between the germline ends. The CDR3 sequence: CASSARLGAGFGANVLTF. The CDR3 DNA is TGTGCCAGCAGCGCTAGACTAGGAGCAGGTTTTGGGGCCAACGTCCTGACTTTC.